These 9 T cell receptor beta chains originate from one sample sequenced in a study of blood T cells in healthy people across ages. A sample-barcoded 5' primer and a J-beta primer mix were used in a second PCR of about 7 to 11 cycles. MiXCR, run by TCRdb on the 5' RACE reads, gives a single entry per CDR3 protein. The table lists over 700,000 distinct CDR3 sequences, just under 25% of them singletons. The data were also submitted as part of a second study, on T cells of mothers and their children.

Sequencing was performed on blood. The receptors here all came from a boy between 5 and 17 years old in good health.

Ten or more counts support this clonotype. The chain carries TRBV6-2 or TRBV6-3 and TRBJ1-4; no firm D call. This CDR3 has 16 residues. The germline CDR1 and CDR2 sequences are MNHEY and SVGEGT. V lost 3 bases to trimming and J lost 0 bases, with 11 bases between them. The CDR3 coding sequence is TGTGCCAGCAGTTATGAACGGATTGCAACTAATGAAAAACTGTTTTTT. Encoded protein: CASSYERIATNEKLFF.

This clonotype came up many times. CDR3: CASSSRENTEAFF. The CDR3 DNA reads TGTGCCAGCAGCTCCAGGGAGAACACTGAAGCTTTCTTT. This sequence joins TRBV7-9 and TRBJ1-1, with D possibly matching TRBD1 (5 bases). This CDR3 is 13 amino acids long. V lost 4 bases to trimming and J lost 1 base, with 7 bases between them. Germline CDR1 and CDR2: SEHNR and FQNEAQ (reference sequence).

The J gene is TRBJ2-3, the V gene TRBV29-1, with 10 bases matching TRBD1. The CDR3 is made up of 17 amino acids. Germline V gene data show CDR1 as SQVTM and CDR2 as ANQGSEA. V lost 3 bases and J lost 2; bases outside the gene matches: 11. In DNA form, the CDR3 reads TGCAGCGTTGACGGGACAGGGGACATTAAGTTCACAGATACGCAGTATTTT. Translating it yields CSVDGTGDIKFTDTQYF.

Note on this clonotype: Germline is not matched at one junction end, which may reflect a read error. The J gene is TRBJ2-1, the V gene TRBV5-1; D gene uncertain. The CDR3 has 14 residues. CDR1 SGHRS and CDR2 YFSETQ come from the germline V gene. The DNA for the CDR3 is TGCGCCAGCAGCTTGGCTCCACCGAAGAATGAGCACTTCTTC. Amino acid sequence: CASSLAPPKNEHFF.

This clonotype has more than one count but fewer than ten. The V and J genes are TRBV6-2 or TRBV6-3 and TRBJ1-1; D possibly corresponds to TRBD1 (6 bases). The CDR3 is 11 amino acids. V lost 9 bases and J 6 bases, leaving 11 bases between the germline ends. The V gene's germline CDR1 is MNHEY and CDR2 SVGEGT. CDR3 protein: CASFQGSEAFF. For the CDR3, the DNA is TGTGCCAGTTTTCAGGGGTCTGAAGCTTTCTTT.

This clonotype turned up a few times. V is TRBV18 and J is TRBJ2-5; either TRBD1 or TRBD2 may fit D (5 bases each). The end of the DNA fits TRBJ2-7 better, so the J call may be wrong. The CDR3 loop spans 15 amino acids. From germline, CDR1 is KGHSH and CDR2 LQKENI. CDR3 bases: TGTGCCAGCTCAACTTCCGGGACCACAACCTACGAGCAGTACTTC. Its translation is CASSTSGTTTYEQYF.

This clonotype showed up just a few times. The genes are TRBV13 and TRBJ1-1; D is unclear. Trimming took off 5 bases at V and 7 bases at J, with 20 bases between the two ends. The CDR3 runs to 15 residues. Germline V gene sequence: CDR1 PRHDT, CDR2 FYEKMQ (reference sequence). This CDR3 reads CASSPLADGWNEAFF. In nucleotides, the CDR3 is TGTGCCAGCAGCCCCCTCGCGGACGGCTGGAATGAAGCTTTCTTT.

This chain links TRBV27 with TRBJ2-1, with D possibly being TRBD1 (6 bases). The assigned J gene may be wrong: the sequence end matches TRBJ2-7 better. CDR1 and CDR2 from the germline V gene are MNHEY and SMNVEV (reference sequence). CDR3 length: 16 amino acids. The CDR3 DNA follows: TGTGCCAGCAGTTTTTTGGGACAACGTATATCCTACGAGCAGTACTTC. Translated: CASSFLGQRISYEQYF.

This clonotype was picked up one time. The chain uses TRBV25-1 and TRBJ2-1, with no clear D. The CDR3 extends over 13 amino acids. The V gene's germline CDR1 is MGHDK and CDR2 SYGVNS. The V end lost 1 base, the J end lost 11 bases, and 12 bases lay between the germline ends. The CDR3 loop is CASSELAVAQQFF. CDR3 nucleotides: TGTGCCAGCAGTGAATTGGCGGTGGCCCAGCAGTTCTTC.